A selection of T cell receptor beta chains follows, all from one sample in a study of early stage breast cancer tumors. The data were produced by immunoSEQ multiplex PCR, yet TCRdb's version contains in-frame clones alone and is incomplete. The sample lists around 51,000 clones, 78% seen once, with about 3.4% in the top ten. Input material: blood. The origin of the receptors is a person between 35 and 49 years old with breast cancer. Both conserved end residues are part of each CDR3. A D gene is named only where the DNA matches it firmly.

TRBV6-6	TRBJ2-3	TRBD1	TGTGCCAGCAGTGGGACTGAGACAGGGGGAGATACGCAGTATTTT	CASSGTETGGDTQYF
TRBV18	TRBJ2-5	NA	TGTGCCAGCTCGCCCGCGGGGATCCTTGGGACCCAGTACTTC	CASSPAGILGTQYF
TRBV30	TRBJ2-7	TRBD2	TGTGCCTGCATGCGGGGGGGGTCTTTTGAGCAGTACTTC	CACMRGGSFEQYF
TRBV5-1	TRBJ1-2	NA	TGCGCCAGCAGCTCAGGGGACCATGGCTACACCTTC	CASSSGDHGYTF
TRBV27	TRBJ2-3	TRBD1	TGTGCCAGCAGTTTGGACAGGAGCACAGATACGCAGTATTTT	CASSLDRSTDTQYF
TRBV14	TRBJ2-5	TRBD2	TGTGCCAGCAGCCACCCTCGGGGGGGTAGCGGGACACTGTACCAAGAGACCCAGTACTTC	CASSHPRGGSGTLYQETQYF
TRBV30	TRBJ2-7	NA	TGTGCCTGGAATGACCCCCCGAGGGAGCAGTACTTC	CAWNDPPREQYF
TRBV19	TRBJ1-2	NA	TGTGCCAGTAGTATTGGTGGGGAGGGCTACACCTTC	CASSIGGEGYTF
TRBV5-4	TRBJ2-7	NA	TGTGCCAGCAGCTTGGTTGTCGGGGGACCCTACGAGCAGTACTTC	CASSLVVGGPYEQYF
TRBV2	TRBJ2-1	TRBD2	TGTGCCAGCGGTCGAACGGGGGGGAATGAGCAGTTCTTC	CASGRTGGNEQFF